The subject of this entry is one TCR beta chain. Only in-frame clones appear in the TCRdb table, and some are missing; sequencing was by immunoSEQ multiplex PCR. This sample has a few hundred thousand clones, with more than 75% found just once. This sample is part of a study of blood T cell repertoires in COVID-19. This CDR3 region has 15 residues. V dropped 4 bases and J dropped 2 bases, with 15 bases sitting between them. Germline lookup yields CDR1 LGHDT and CDR2 YNNKEL (reference sequence). Sequencing input: peripheral blood. The origin of this receptor is a man aged 60 to 69 with acute or convalescent COVID-19. The chain couples TRBV3-1 (or the pseudogene TRBV3-2) to TRBJ2-7; perhaps TRBD2 as D (6 bases). The CDR3 DNA sequence: TGTGCCAGCAGCCGACCGTTGGGGGGAACCTACGAGCAGTACTTC. It translates to CASSRPLGGTYEQYF.